This T cell receptor beta chain stems from a study of blood T cells in healthy people across ages. Between the trimmed V and J ends, which lost 5 bases and 1 base, there was a span of 14 bases. The CDR3 length is 15 residues. The germline V gene encodes CDR1 SGHRS and CDR2 YFSETQ. This clonotype was detected ten times or more. Its antigen is undetermined. Using a J-beta primer mix together with a sample-barcoded 5' primer, a second PCR was run for roughly 7 to 12 cycles. TCRdb used MiXCR to reprocess the 5' RACE reads, holding one entry per CDR3 protein. Of roughly 650,000 distinct CDR3 sequences in the sample, about 34% are singletons; the top ten hold roughly 14%. Points from the study as a whole: Among long-lived donors, naive CD4+ cells were more numerous and diversity higher than in aged donors. With age, beta diversity per million T cells declined roughly linearly, significantly by about 37. Investigators viewed diversity estimates from one million T cells as underestimates, the study reported.

The rearrangement uses TRBV5-1 and TRBJ2-3; D is perhaps TRBD1 (6 bases). The specimen was blood. This clonotype originated in a woman aged 80 or older in good health. In nucleotides, the CDR3 is TGCGCCAGCAGTATCAGGGGCGGAGGCACAGATACGCAGTATTTT. Translation gives CASSIRGGGTDTQYF.